The rows below give T cell receptor beta chains drawn from one sample of a study of CD8 T cells in Susac syndrome. TCRdb reprocessed the immunoSEQ multiplex PCR reads with MiXCR, giving one entry per CDR3 protein. This sample has some 150,000 distinct CDR3 sequences, with roughly 94% found just once. Sequencing used CD8+ T cells from PBMCs. Source of these receptors: a human donor with multiple sclerosis. The CDR3 runs from the conserved cysteine through the conserved F or W. The D gene is left open where the match is weak.

TRBJ2-7 NA TRBV20-1 TGCAGTGCTACCACGGAGGGCGAGCAGTACTTC CSATTEGEQYF
TRBJ1-2 NA TRBV28 TGTGCCAGCAGTTCCACCTTAACAGAGGCCCTATATGGCTACACCTTC CASSSTLTEALYGYTF
TRBJ2-3 NA TRBV13 TGTGCCAGCAGCTTTCACATGCAGGACACAGATACGCAGTATTTT CASSFHMQDTDTQYF
TRBJ1-3 NA TRBV20-1 TGCAGTGCTACCAAAGGGTCAGGAAACACCATATATTTT CSATKGSGNTIYF
TRBJ1-1 NA TRBV27 TGTGCCAGCGAGGGTGTGAACACTGAAGCTTTCTTT CASEGVNTEAFF
TRBJ2-7 TRBD1 TRBV14 TGTGCCAGCAGCCAAGGGTGGGGGACAGGAGCCTACGAGCAGTACTTC CASSQGWGTGAYEQYF
TRBJ2-2 TRBD2 TRBV3-1 TGTGCCAGCAGCCAAGTAAGCGGGGCCCCGAGAACCGGGGAGCTGTTTTTT CASSQVSGAPRTGELFF
TRBJ1-5 NA TRBV20-1 TGCAGTGCTAGTGGGGCGGAGGGGAGTCAGCCCCAGCATTTT CSASGAEGSQPQHF
TRBJ2-7 TRBD1 TRBV29-1 TGCAGCGTTGAAAGACTGGACAGGGGACAGTCCTACGAGCAGTACTTC CSVERLDRGQSYEQYF
TRBJ2-7 TRBD1 TRBV7-2 TGTGCCAGCAGCTTAGGCCGGACAGGGTTGAACGAGCAGTACTTC CASSLGRTGLNEQYF
TRBJ1-2 NA TRBV7-9 TGTGCCAGCAGCTTATCTCCGGGGGGCTATGGCTACACCTTC CASSLSPGGYGYTF
TRBJ1-6 NA TRBV3-1 TGTGCCAGCAGCCACCGGGACGGGGATAATTCACCCCTCCACTTT CASSHRDGDNSPLHF
TRBJ2-5 NA TRBV9 TGTGCCAGCAGCGTAGAGGCCCGGATATCGGAGACCCAGTACTTC CASSVEARISETQYF
TRBJ2-1 TRBD2 TRBV27 TGTGCCAGCGTCGGGGGGGGGCCAGATAATGAGCAGTTCTTC CASVGGGPDNEQFF
TRBJ1-1 NA TRBV28 TGTGCCAGCACCCTACACCCGACTGTTGAAGCTTTCTTT CASTLHPTVEAFF
TRBJ2-7 TRBD1 TRBV7-9 TGTGCCAGCAGCATACAGGGGGCACCCTACGAGCAGTACTTC CASSIQGAPYEQYF
TRBJ2-6 NA TRBV9 TGTGCCAGCAGTACTGGGGCCAACGTCCTGACTTTC CASSTGANVLTF
TRBJ2-5 NA TRBV3-1 TGTGCCAGCAGCCAAGAAGTATGGCTGGGGGGACGACAAGAGACCCAGTACTTC CASSQEVWLGGRQETQYF
TRBJ2-1 TRBD1 TRBV5-1 TGCGCCAGCAGGGGTACAGGGGGCAATGAGCAGTTCTTC CASRGTGGNEQFF
TRBJ2-7 TRBD1 TRBV2 TGTGCCAGCACCCAGACAGGGCGGGACGAGCAGTACTTC CASTQTGRDEQYF
TRBJ2-1 TRBD2 TRBV7-9 TGTGCCAGCAACTCGGGAGGAGACCCCTACAATGAGCAGTTCTTC CASNSGGDPYNEQFF
TRBJ2-7 NA TRBV28 TGTGCCAGCAAAGACTACGAGCAGTACTTC CASKDYEQYF
TRBJ1-2 NA TRBV27 TGTGCCAGCAGTGTCGCACGGACTAACTATGGCTACACCTTC CASSVARTNYGYTF
TRBJ2-7 NA TRBV30 TGTGCCTGGAGTTACGGGACGGTAGGCGAGCAGTACTTC CAWSYGTVGEQYF
TRBJ2-7 NA TRBV27 TGTGCCAGCACTAAGGGATATCCACACTTCTTCTACGAGCAGTACTTC CASTKGYPHFFYEQYF
TRBJ1-2 TRBD1 TRBV4-1 TGCGCCAGCAGCCCTTCAGGGGGCGCGGGTGGCTACACCTTC CASSPSGGAGGYTF
TRBJ2-1 TRBD2 TRBV13 TGTGCCAGCAGCTTTAGCGGGGGGGCCAGGCGGGAGCAGTTCTTC CASSFSGGARREQFF
TRBJ2-1 NA TRBV7-9 TGTGTGGCAGGGTCTCGGTACGATGAGCAGTTCTTC CVAGSRYDEQFF
TRBJ2-7 TRBD2 TRBV27 TGTGCCAGCAGTTTATTACGGGCGGGAGGTGACGAGCAGTACTTC CASSLLRAGGDEQYF
TRBJ2-7 NA TRBV20-1 TGCAGTGCTAGAGATCGGGGGCAGGGAACCTACGAGCAGTACTTC CSARDRGQGTYEQYF
TRBJ2-7 TRBD1 TRBV3-1 TGTGCCAGCAGCCCTGGACAGGGGACTTTCTACGAGCAGTACTTC CASSPGQGTFYEQYF